This T cell receptor (beta chain) is from a study of T cells after yellow fever vaccination (dated by TCRdb to between 2018 and 2021). Turning to the overall study: The SMART-Seq v4 Ultra Low Input RNA kit was used to prepare libraries from fractions with low cell numbers. Bulk TCR alpha and beta repertoires were sequenced longitudinally to track T-cell clones before and after primary and booster YFV17D yellow fever vaccination. Two healthy male donors, one aged 18 to 30 and one aged 30 to 39 years, were included in the cohort. Blood was collected at multiple timepoints before and after primary and secondary immunization, and bulk PBMC replicates and cell subsets were isolated. The paper as a whole reports these results and caveats: After the booster, most of the clones that had expanded following primary vaccination were detected again (96% of CD4 and 80% to 90% of CD8), which suggests that memory was broadly maintained. Computational filtering was needed because FACS-sorted repertoires could contain abundant contaminating clonotypes from the bulk population. Because only two donors were included in the study, the extent to which the findings can be generalized is limited. A small share of clonotypes was detected in both CD4 and CD8 compartments, with the overlap likely arising from convergent recombination. The secondary T-cell response was weaker than the primary response but faster, peaking on day 5 instead of day 15.

The treatment or condition label, read with the paper, signifies: live attenuated yellow fever vaccine strain. Two biological replicates of bulk PBMCs were collected at each blood-draw timepoint. A standard Ficoll-Paque protocol was used to isolate PBMCs from peripheral blood. RNA was extracted with TriZol from bulk PBMCs, CD4 and CD8 fractions, and dextramer-positive and dextramer-negative fractions. Synthesis of TCR cDNA relied on 5'RACE template switching, a step that introduced a universal primer site along with unique molecular identifiers. cDNA synthesis was primed from both the TCR alpha and TCR beta constant segments. Library amplification involved two PCR steps, and the second step added sample barcodes and sequencing adapters. Sequencing of libraries was done on Illumina HiSeq 2500 (2x100 bp) or NovaSeq (2x150 bp). As for how the authors treated the data: Demultiplexing of reads and collapsing into UMI consensus sequences were performed with MIGEC, and V(D)J alignment was carried out with MiXCR. Vaccine-responding clonotypes were identified with edgeR using replicate PBMC samples, with FDR below 0.01 and a log2 fold change above 5 up to day 15 being required. CD4 or CD8 identity was assigned to each bulk clonotype according to whether the clonotype was present at higher abundance in the sequenced CD4 repertoire or the sequenced CD8 repertoire. Clones were called with MiXCR by TCRdb after fastp trimmed the public reads at Q25, and only in-frame beta chains were retained. For every CDR3 protein sequence, its rows merge into one entry that carries the most common genes and DNA. These V and J calls originate from TCRdb's pipeline instead of the authors' own analysis. The table for this sample lists about 400,000 distinct CDR3 sequences; more than 5.5% of them were counted only once. The top ten clones comprise 15% of the sample.

From V the trimming removes 3 bases and from J it removes 9 bases, while the gene matches leave 9 bases of the junction unaccounted for. From the cysteine up to the phenylalanine, the CDR3 has a length of 17 residues. Only the CDR3 DNA stays, 51 bases, in frame from base 1. The germline V gene supplies CDR1 MDHEN and CDR2 SYDVKM. This clonotype appeared a few times. Its binding antigen is unknown. No per-base quality is available; no much larger clone lies one base away. Material: PBMCs, obtained 5 days after the yellow fever booster vaccination. In this chain, TRBV28 is recombined with TRBJ2-1, with 15 central nucleotides matching TRBD2. The TCR sequence derives from a man aged 25-45 years who received the YFV17D yellow fever vaccine. In nucleotide form, the sequence is TGTGCCAGCAGTTTCCTAGGACTAGCGGGAGGGCCAAGTGAGCAGTTCTTC. This yields the protein CASSFLGLAGGPSEQFF.